The 9 T cell receptor beta chains given below trace back to one sample, sequenced in a study of shared clonotypes between healthy human individuals. Naive CD8 cells, CD45RO-negative and positively selected for CCR7, excluded terminally differentiated effector memory CD45RA+ cells. The method was immunoSEQ multiplex PCR; TCRdb's version includes in-frame clones alone and lacks a portion of them. The table has around 2.1 million clones, about 92% seen once; the top ten hold about 1.8%. The sample was naive CD8+ T cells from PBMCs. These receptors all stem from a man aged 18 to 30 in good health. Some clones in this sample may be carry-over from other donors' samples.

The CDR3 coding sequence is TGTGCCATCAGTGCACTAGCGGGAGGGTCGAATGAGCAGTTCTTC. This codes for CAISALAGGSNEQFF. The rearrangement links TRBV10-3 to TRBJ2-1, with 13 bases that match TRBD2. This CDR3 region has 15 residues. CDR1 is ENHRY, CDR2 SYGVKD, per germline. Trimming cost V 4 bases and J 7 bases; bases outside gene matches: 4.

This clone is a singleton in its sample. The chain employs TRBV7-9 and TRBJ2-5, with TRBD2 as a possible D gene (6 bases). The end of the DNA aligns better with TRBJ2-7, so the J call may be wrong. Germline V gene lookup returns CDR1 SEHNR and CDR2 FQNEAQ (reference sequence). CDR3 length: 14 amino acids. The CDR3, as DNA: TGTGCCAGCAGCTTTCCGGGACTTCCCTACGAGCAGTACTTC. Translated, it gives CASSFPGLPYEQYF.

On this clone itself: In the same sample, other DNA sequences code for this CDR3. This sequence joins TRBV19 and TRBJ1-2, with unresolved D. The CDR3 sequence is 14 residues long. The germline gives CDR1 LNHDA, CDR2 SQIVND (reference sequence). V lost 0 bases to trimming and J lost 3 bases, with 8 bases between them. CDR3 in amino acids: CASSIDLEDYGYTF. In DNA, the CDR3 is TGTGCCAGTAGTATAGATCTTGAGGACTATGGCTACACCTTC.

The rearrangement uses TRBV6-6 and TRBJ2-7; either TRBD1 or TRBD2 may fit D (6 bases each). Germline V gene data show CDR1 as MNHNY and CDR2 as SVGAGI (reference sequence). The CDR3 extends over 15 amino acids. V gave up 0 bases and J gave up 0 bases, with 9 bases separating them. CDR3: CASSYSGGGSYEQYF. In DNA, the CDR3 is TGTGCCAGCAGTTACTCGGGGGGCGGCTCCTACGAGCAGTACTTC.

CDR3 in DNA: TGTGCCAGCAGTTACGCAGGGGCGGAGACCCAGTACTTC. This sequence encodes CASSYAGAETQYF. This chain links TRBV6-5 with TRBJ2-5, with a weak D call TRBD1 (6 bases). This CDR3 has 13 amino acids. Trimming stripped 2 bases from V and 5 bases from J, with 9 bases between. Per the germline V gene, CDR1 is MNHEY and CDR2 is SVGAGI.

This chain connects TRBV11-2 to TRBJ2-1; D unresolved. The CDR3 spans 12 residues. V lost 3 bases and J 9 bases, leaving 9 bases between the germline ends. Germline V gene data show CDR1 as SGHAT and CDR2 as FQNNGV. The CDR3 coding sequence is TGTGCCAGCAGCTTTTTGAGCGCTGAGCAGTTCTTC. It is translated as CASSFLSAEQFF.

This chain uses TRBV29-1 with TRBJ2-1; the match to TRBD1 covers 9 bases. The trim removed 5 bases at V and 5 bases at J, leaving 1 base unmatched. The CDR3 is 12 amino acids. Germline CDR1 SQVTM, CDR2 ANQGSEA. This CDR3 is CSVWDRDNEQFF. In DNA, the CDR3 is TGCAGCGTTTGGGACAGGGACAATGAGCAGTTCTTC.

The chain recombines TRBV27 with TRBJ2-6, with D perhaps TRBD2 (5 bases). The CDR3 is 16 residues long. The V and J ends lost 4 bases and 7 bases respectively, with 17 bases between them. Germline assignment: CDR1 MNHEY and CDR2 SMNVEV (reference sequence). The CDR3 spells CASSYVTTLGANVLTF. CDR3 DNA sequence: TGTGCCAGCAGTTATGTGACTACTCTGGGCGCCAACGTCCTGACTTTC.

The gene calls are TRBV9 and TRBJ2-3; D possibly matches TRBD1 or TRBD2 (6 bases each). The CDR3 is 15 residues long. The V end was cut by 3 bases, the J end by 6 bases, with 17 bases between. The germline gives CDR1 SGDLS, CDR2 YYNGEE. For the CDR3, the DNA is TGTGCCAGCAGCGAGGGGGACTCGGTCTTGGATACGCAGTATTTT. As protein: CASSEGDSVLDTQYF.